These 26 T cell receptor beta chains were sequenced from one sample in a study of T cell clonality in common variable immunodeficiency. Assay used: immunoSEQ multiplex PCR; TCRdb lists only in-frame clones, some missing. Altogether about 74,000 clones were found in the sample, and no singletons occur. Input material: peripheral blood mononuclear cells. All receptors come from a person between 18 and 70 years old in good health.

This clone has at least ten counts. The read terminates 3 residues ahead of where the CDR3 ends, so the germline J gene completes it. The V and J genes are TRBV7-3 and TRBJ2-2; 10 bases align to TRBD2. The V and J ends lost 5 bases and 0 bases, in that order; junction bases with no gene match: 6. The CDR3 is 17 amino acids. Per the germline V gene, CDR1 is SGHTA and CDR2 is FQGTGA. This chain's CDR3 is CASSPDGLAANTGELFF. CDR3 DNA, as far as it was read: TGTGCCAGCAGCCCTGATGGACTAGCGGCGAACACCGGGGAG. Full variable domain (outside the CDR3, taken from reference TRBV7-3 and TRBJ2-2): GAGVSQTPSNKVTEKGKYVELRCDPISGHTALYWYRQSLGQGPEFLIYFQGTGAADDSGLPNDRFFAVRPEGSVSTLKIQRTERGDSAVYLCASSPDGLAANTGELFFGEGSRLTVL.

This clone was detected ten times or more. The read comes to an end 3 residues before the CDR3 does, leaving the germline J gene to fill in the end. The gene calls are TRBV19 and TRBJ2-7; D may be TRBD2 (6 bases). Germline V gives CDR1 LNHDA, CDR2 SQIVND (reference sequence). Trimming took off 7 bases at V and 2 bases at J, with 15 bases between the two ends. The CDR3 consists of 14 residues. CDR3 region: CASKSPGLPYEQYF. The DNA read from the CDR3 is TGTGCCAGTAAATCTCCGGGACTTCCCTACGAG. Together with reference TRBV19 and TRBJ2-7, the CDR3 gives the full variable domain: DGGITQSPKYLFRKEGQNVTLSCEQNLNHDAMYWYRQDPGQGLRLIYYSQIVNDFQKGDIAEGYSVSREKKESFPLTVTSAQKNPTAFYLCASKSPGLPYEQYFGPGTRLTVT.

This clone was observed many times. The CDR3 end is not reached by the read, which stops 3 residues before it; the germline J gene fills it in. The V and J genes are TRBV20-1 and TRBJ2-1; the match to TRBD2 covers 9 bases. The V and J ends lost 2 bases and 5 bases, in that order; junction bases with no gene match: 16. CDR3 length: 18 residues. In germline, CDR1 is DFQATT, CDR2 SNEGSKA (reference sequence). The DNA read from the CDR3 is TGCAGTGCTAGATCCGTAGCGGGAGTAGAATCCGTACACAATGAG. It is translated as CSARSVAGVESVHNE. The entire CDR3 reads CSARSVAGVESVHNEQFF.

This clone was observed many times. The CDR3 extends 3 residues past the end of the read, so its final part is completed from the germline J gene. The gene calls are TRBV2 and TRBJ2-7; the match to TRBD1 covers 9 bases. The CDR3 extends over 15 amino acids. V was clipped by 7 bases and J by 3 bases; unmatched bases: 10. CDR1 and CDR2 (germline): SNHLY, FYNNEI. CDR3 loop: CASKYYGTGRYEQYF. The sequenced part of the CDR3 DNA is TGTGCCAGCAAATACTACGGGACAGGGCGCTACGAG.

This clone was detected ten times or more. The CDR3 end lies 3 residues beyond the end of the read and is filled in from the germline J gene. This chain uses TRBV7-9 with TRBJ1-4; D call uncertain. The CDR3 runs to 15 residues. The germline gives CDR1 SEHNR, CDR2 FQNEAQ (reference sequence). Trimming cost V 4 bases and J 4 bases, with 13 bases left between them. The DNA read from the CDR3 is TGTGCCAGCAGCTACGACGGCGGGCTTAATGAAAAA. Protein: CASSYDGGLNEK. The whole CDR3 protein is CASSYDGGLNEKLFF. The full variable domain, completed using reference TRBV7-9 and TRBJ1-4, is DTGVSQNPRHKITKRGQNVTFRCDPISEHNRLYWYRQTLGQGPEFLTYFQNEAQLEKSRLLSDRFSAERPKGSFSTLEIQRTEQGDSAMYLCASSYDGGLNEKLFFGSGTQLSVL.

This clone was seen at least ten times. The DNA ends 3 residues before the CDR3 does, and the rest of the CDR3 is filled in from the germline J gene. V gene TRBV7-2 combines with J gene TRBJ2-5, with unresolved D. V lost 2 bases to trimming and J lost 5 bases, with 6 bases between them. This CDR3 spans 12 amino acids. Germline V gene sequence: CDR1 SGHTA, CDR2 FQGNSA. The chain's CDR3 is CASSLLRETQYF. The sequenced CDR3 bases are TGTGCCAGCAGCTTACTCAGGGAGACC.

This clone was counted many times. Read data end 3 residues before the CDR3 end; the end is taken from the germline J gene. This sequence joins TRBV7-9 and TRBJ1-5; D remains unclear. Trimming shortened V by 5 bases and J by 4 bases, and 9 bases separated the two germline ends. The CDR3 totals 13 residues. Germline V lookup: CDR1 SEHNR, CDR2 FQNEAQ (reference sequence). CDR3 DNA (partial): TGTGCCAGCAGCACACAGATTAATCAGCCC. Translated: CASSTQINQP. The full CDR3 is CASSTQINQPQHF.

This clone has ten or more counts. The sequenced fragment ends 3 residues before the CDR3 boundary, so the rest is inferred from the germline J gene. V usage is TRBV5-1 and J usage is TRBJ2-1, with 10 nucleotides matching TRBD2. Germline V gene sequence: CDR1 SGHRS, CDR2 YFSETQ. Trimming took 4 bases from V and 5 from J; bases not matched to a gene: 6. The CDR3 runs to 15 residues. This CDR3 is CASSGGLATNNEQFF. The CDR3 DNA, read in part, is TGCGCCAGCAGCGGGGGACTAGCGACGAACAATGAG.

This clone appeared many times. The CDR3 end falls 3 residues outside the read, so it is completed with the germline J gene. This chain joins TRBV28 and TRBJ2-2; 7 nucleotides line up with TRBD2. The V gene end was trimmed by 10 bases and the J gene end by 8 bases; junction bases not matched to a gene: 16. Germline CDR1 MDHEN, CDR2 SYDVKM. This CDR3 has 15 residues. CDR3 DNA (partial): TGTGCCACACGGACGGGGGGATTGGTCAAGGGGGAG. Protein sequence: CATRTGGLVKGE. The CDR3 in its entirety is CATRTGGLVKGELFF.

This clone has at least ten counts. The CDR3 is cut off 3 residues early in the read; its end comes from the germline J gene. The chain is built from TRBV5-4 and TRBJ2-3; 7 bases are a match to TRBD2. This CDR3 region has 16 residues. The J segment lost 5 bases and the V segment lost 0 bases, leaving 9 bases of the junction unmatched. Germline values: CDR1 SGHNT, CDR2 YYREEE (reference sequence). CDR3 DNA, as far as it was read: TGTGCCAGCAGCTTGGGGGGTAAGCGGGATATAGATACG. It codes for CASSLGGKRDIDT. The whole CDR3 protein is CASSLGGKRDIDTQYF.

This clone was counted at least ten times. The read falls 3 residues short of the CDR3 end, and the missing part is taken from the germline J gene. The genes are TRBV13 and TRBJ2-7; possibly TRBD1 for D (5 bases). CDR3 size: 15 residues. Germline assignment: CDR1 PRHDT and CDR2 FYEKMQ (reference sequence). Between the trimmed V and J ends, which lost 4 bases and 4 bases, there was a span of 17 bases. The CDR3 reads CASSSLGRVGYEQYF. The sequenced CDR3 bases are TGTGCCAGCAGCTCCCTCGGCAGGGTGGGGTACGAG.

This clone was seen ten or more times. Sequencing ends 3 residues short of the CDR3 end; the germline J gene provides the rest. The V call is TRBV9, the J call TRBJ2-5; D unresolved. The CDR3 spans 13 residues. Germline CDR1 reads SGDLS; CDR2 reads YYNGEE. V was shortened by 2 bases and J by 1 base, with 6 bases between the two germline ends. This chain's CDR3 is CASSVGPQETQYF. The DNA read from the CDR3 is TGTGCCAGCAGCGTTGGGCCCCAAGAGACC.

At least ten counts were recorded for this clone. Here the CDR3 reads CAISEEVAGAGNNEQYF. Partial CDR3 DNA: TGTGCCATCAGTGAGGAGGTTGCGGGAGCGGGAAATAACGAG. The chain couples TRBV10-3 to TRBJ2-7; 7 bases align to TRBD2. The read terminates 3 residues before the CDR3 end, so the remaining end is supplied by the germline J gene. CDR3 length: 17 amino acids. V gave up 2 bases and J gave up 5 bases; unmatched junction bases: 15. Germline CDR1 is ENHRY and CDR2 is SYGVKD.

This clone was seen repeatedly, ten times or more. The read ends 3 residues shy of where the CDR3 ends; the end is completed using the germline J gene. The chain employs TRBV7-9 and TRBJ1-2, with a possible D match to TRBD1 (5 bases). V lost 3 bases and J lost 4, with 12 bases in between. CDR1 and CDR2 (germline): SEHNR, FQNEAQ (reference sequence). The CDR3 contains 14 residues. The sequenced part of the CDR3 DNA is TGTGCCAGCAGCTTCTTGGGGCGGGGCTATGGC. It is translated as CASSFLGRGYG. The full CDR3 sequence reads CASSFLGRGYGYTF.

This clone was counted at least ten times. The read ends 3 residues before the CDR3 terminus; that terminus is restored from the germline J gene. The V and J genes are TRBV19 and TRBJ2-2, with 9 bases fitting TRBD2. V lost 4 bases and J lost 4; bases outside the gene matches: 13. CDR3 length: 18 amino acids. Germline CDR1 LNHDA, CDR2 SQIVND (reference sequence). Incomplete CDR3 DNA: TGTGCCAGTAGTACGGGTAGCGGGAGAGGAAAGTTCACCGGGGAG. It encodes CASSTGSGRGKFTGE. The entire CDR3 reads CASSTGSGRGKFTGELFF.

This clone has a count of ten or more. Coverage ceases 3 residues before the CDR3 finishes, and the germline J gene fills in the end. The chain recombines TRBV20-1 with TRBJ2-3; 12 bases align to TRBD2. The CDR3 has 17 amino acids. Germline V gives CDR1 DFQATT, CDR2 SNEGSKA (reference sequence). The V and J ends lost 0 bases and 3 bases, in that order; junction bases with no gene match: 7. The CDR3 bases that were read are TGCAGTGCTAGAGACCCCCGACTAGCGGGAGTTACAGATACG. It translates to CSARDPRLAGVTDT. The full CDR3 sequence reads CSARDPRLAGVTDTQYF.

This clone has a count of ten or more. The read stops 3 residues short of the end of the CDR3; the missing end is completed from the germline J gene. The chain has TRBV20-1 and TRBJ1-1; 11 nucleotides match TRBD1. The CDR3 has 13 residues. In germline, CDR1 is DFQATT, CDR2 SNEGSKA (reference sequence). V shed 3 bases, J shed 3 bases, and the junction held 0 bases outside the gene matches. CDR3 region: CSARGQGDTEAFF. CDR3 DNA, as far as it was read: TGCAGTGCTAGGGGACAGGGGGACACTGAA.

This clone was seen repeatedly, ten times or more. The read ends 3 residues before the CDR3 terminus; that terminus is restored from the germline J gene. The chain combines TRBV6-2 or TRBV6-3 with TRBJ1-3; 10 nucleotides line up with TRBD1. The CDR3 contains 14 residues. With V trimmed by 6 bases and J by 5 bases, 4 bases remained unmatched. Germline V gene data show CDR1 as MNHEY and CDR2 as SVGEGT. Incomplete CDR3 DNA: TGTGCCAGCAGCCCGGACAGGGGGAGAAACACC. This translates into CASSPDRGRNT. The whole CDR3 is CASSPDRGRNTIYF.

This clone showed up many times. Read sequence stops 3 residues before the CDR3 end, and the germline J gene provides the missing end. The chain combines TRBV20-1 with TRBJ1-5, with D perhaps matching TRBD1 (6 bases). CDR3 length: 14 residues. Germline assignment: CDR1 DFQATT and CDR2 SNEGSKA (reference sequence). V lost 5 bases and J lost 5, with 16 bases in between. CDR3 DNA (partial): TGCAGTGCTCGCCGGGACAAGGGGCATCAGCCC. Its protein is CSARRDKGHQP. The full CDR3 sequence reads CSARRDKGHQPQHF.

This clone was seen ten or more times. The read finishes 3 residues shy of the CDR3 end, and the germline J gene is used to complete it. This chain uses TRBV19 with TRBJ2-5; D possibly corresponds to TRBD1 (6 bases). V lost 4 bases and J lost 3, with 12 bases in between. The germline gives CDR1 LNHDA, CDR2 SQIVND (reference sequence). The CDR3 has 14 amino acids. The covered CDR3 bases are TGTGCCAGTAGTACCGGGACACTTGAAGAGACC. Translation gives CASSTGTLEET. The full-length CDR3 reads as CASSTGTLEETQYF.

This clone has at least ten counts. Sequencing ends 3 residues short of the CDR3 end; the germline J gene provides the rest. The chain joins TRBV20-1 to TRBJ2-1; maybe TRBD2 (6 bases). The ends were cut back, 5 bases at V and 3 bases at J, with 8 bases in the middle. Per the germline V gene, CDR1 is DFQATT and CDR2 is SNEGSKA (reference sequence). The CDR3 contains 12 residues. The covered CDR3 bases are TGCAGTGCTCCGACTAGCTACAATGAG. Translating it yields CSAPTSYNE. The complete CDR3 protein is CSAPTSYNEQFF.

This clone was seen ten or more times. The read ends 3 residues early relative to the CDR3; the germline J gene fills the gap. The V and J genes are TRBV30 and TRBJ1-4; TRBD1 matches at 11 bases. Germline V gene data show CDR1 as GTSNPN and CDR2 as SVGIG (reference sequence). CDR3 length: 14 residues. The ends lost 2 bases at V and 7 bases at J; junction bases unmatched: 3. This CDR3 reads CAWSYGTGGEKLFF. Incomplete CDR3 DNA: TGTGCCTGGAGTTACGGGACAGGGGGTGAAAAA.

This clone came up many times. The CDR3 end falls 3 residues outside the read, so it is completed with the germline J gene. The chain employs TRBV7-2 and TRBJ1-6; tentative D call: TRBD1 (6 bases). In germline, CDR1 is SGHTA, CDR2 FQGNSA. This CDR3 has 15 amino acids. V lost 7 bases, J lost 5 bases, and 15 bases lay in between. CDR3 DNA, as far as it was read: TGTGCCAGCACCCGAGAGGGGGGGAATAATTCACCC. This encodes CASTREGGNNSP. From start to end, the CDR3 is CASTREGGNNSPLHF.

This clone was observed many times. The read ends 3 residues before the CDR3 terminus; that terminus is restored from the germline J gene. The chain joins TRBV19 to TRBJ2-1; the match to TRBD2 covers 7 bases. Germline values: CDR1 LNHDA, CDR2 SQIVND (reference sequence). The CDR3 sequence is 15 residues long. Losses at the gene ends were 5 bases for V and 6 bases for J; bases not matched to a gene: 10. CDR3 DNA, as far as it was read: TGTGCCAGTAGTCCCCGCTTAGCGGGTGGCAATGAG. Translated: CASSPRLAGGNE. The entire CDR3 sequence reads CASSPRLAGGNEQFF.

This clone was detected many times. The sequenced fragment ends 3 residues before the CDR3 boundary, so the rest is inferred from the germline J gene. V gene TRBV6-2 or TRBV6-3 combines with J gene TRBJ1-5; D is uncertain. V gave up 2 bases and J gave up 0 bases, with 5 bases separating them. The CDR3 spans 14 residues. Germline CDR1 and CDR2: MNHEY and SVGEGT. The DNA read from the CDR3 is TGTGCCAGCAGTTACACCAGTAGCAATCAGCCC. It codes for CASSYTSSNQP. Given in full, the CDR3 is CASSYTSSNQPQHF.

This clone was seen repeatedly, ten times or more. The read finishes 3 residues shy of the CDR3 end, and the germline J gene is used to complete it. The rearrangement uses TRBV20-1 and TRBJ2-7, with D maybe TRBD2 (5 bases). With 4 bases removed from V and 6 bases from J, the gap between germline ends came to 13 bases. The CDR3 has 12 amino acids. Germline V lookup: CDR1 DFQATT, CDR2 SNEGSKA (reference sequence). The DNA read from the CDR3 is TGCAGTGCTACACAGACGGGGTCCGAG. Its protein is CSATQTGSE. The full CDR3 protein reads CSATQTGSEQYF.